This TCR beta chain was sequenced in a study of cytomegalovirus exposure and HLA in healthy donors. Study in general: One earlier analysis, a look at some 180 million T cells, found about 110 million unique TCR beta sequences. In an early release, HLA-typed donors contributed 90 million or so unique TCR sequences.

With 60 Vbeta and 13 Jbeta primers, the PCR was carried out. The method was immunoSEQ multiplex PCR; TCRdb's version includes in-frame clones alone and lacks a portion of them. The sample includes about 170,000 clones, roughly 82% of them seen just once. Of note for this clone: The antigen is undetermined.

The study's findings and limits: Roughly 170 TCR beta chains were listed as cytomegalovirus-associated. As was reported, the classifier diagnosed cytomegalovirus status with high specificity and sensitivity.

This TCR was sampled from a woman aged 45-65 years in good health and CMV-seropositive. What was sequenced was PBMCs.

CDR3 DNA: TGTGCCACCAGCAGAGACACGAGGTACGAGCAGTACTTC. It specifies CATSRDTRYEQYF. The chain links TRBV15 to TRBJ2-7; D is uncertain. Germline CDR1 is LNHNV and CDR2 is YYDKDF (reference sequence). Trimming pared 0 bases from V and 4 bases from J, leaving 7 bases between. This CDR3 contains 13 residues.